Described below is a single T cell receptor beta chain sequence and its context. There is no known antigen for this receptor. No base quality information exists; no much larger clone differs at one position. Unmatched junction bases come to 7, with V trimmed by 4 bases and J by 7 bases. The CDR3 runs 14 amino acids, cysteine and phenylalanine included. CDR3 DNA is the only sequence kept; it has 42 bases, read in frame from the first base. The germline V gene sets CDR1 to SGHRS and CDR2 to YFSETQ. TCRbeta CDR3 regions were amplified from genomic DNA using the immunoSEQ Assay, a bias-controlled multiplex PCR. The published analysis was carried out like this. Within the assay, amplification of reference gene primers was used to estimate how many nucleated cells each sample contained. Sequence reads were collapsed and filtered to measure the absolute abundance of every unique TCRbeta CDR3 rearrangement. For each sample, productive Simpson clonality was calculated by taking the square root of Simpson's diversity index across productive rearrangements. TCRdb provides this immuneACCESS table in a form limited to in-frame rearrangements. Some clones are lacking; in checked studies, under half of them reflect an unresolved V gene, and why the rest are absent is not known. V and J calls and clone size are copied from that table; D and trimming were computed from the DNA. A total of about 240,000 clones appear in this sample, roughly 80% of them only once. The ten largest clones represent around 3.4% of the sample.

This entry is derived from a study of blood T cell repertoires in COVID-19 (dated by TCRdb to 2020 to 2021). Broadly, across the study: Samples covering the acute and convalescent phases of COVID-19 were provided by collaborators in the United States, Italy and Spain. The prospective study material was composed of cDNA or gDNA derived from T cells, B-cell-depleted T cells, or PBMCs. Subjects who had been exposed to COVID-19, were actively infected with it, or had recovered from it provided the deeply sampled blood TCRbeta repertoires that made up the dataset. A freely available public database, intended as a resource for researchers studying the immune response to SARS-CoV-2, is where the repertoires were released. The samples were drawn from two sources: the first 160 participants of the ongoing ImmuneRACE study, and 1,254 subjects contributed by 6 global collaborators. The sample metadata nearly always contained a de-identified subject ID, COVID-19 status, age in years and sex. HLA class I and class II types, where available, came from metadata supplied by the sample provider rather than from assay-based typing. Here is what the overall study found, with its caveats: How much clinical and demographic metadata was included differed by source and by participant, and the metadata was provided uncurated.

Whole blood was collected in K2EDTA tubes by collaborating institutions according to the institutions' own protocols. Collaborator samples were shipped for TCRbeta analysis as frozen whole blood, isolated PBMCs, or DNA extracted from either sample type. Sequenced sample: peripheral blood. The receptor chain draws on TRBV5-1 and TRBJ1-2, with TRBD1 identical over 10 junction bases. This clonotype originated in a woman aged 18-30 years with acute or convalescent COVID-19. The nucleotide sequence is TGCGCCAGCAGCACCGGGACAGGGGAAGCTGGCTACACCTTC. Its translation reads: CASSTGTGEAGYTF.